This T cell receptor beta chain was retrieved from a study of T cell repertoires in cytomegalovirus infection. A single record per CDR3 protein comes from TCRdb applying MiXCR to the reads. The sample includes about 200,000 distinct CDR3 sequences, about a tenth of them seen just once. V lost 3 bases and J lost 3; bases outside the gene matches: 4. The CDR3 has 15 amino acids. The germline V gene has CDR1 LNHNV and CDR2 YYDKDF (reference sequence). This clonotype was recorded a few times. The chain recombines TRBV15 with TRBJ2-7, with 11 bases aligning to TRBD1. This sequence originates from a human donor in good health (CMV status not recorded). Some clones in this sample may be carry-over from other donors' samples. The sample taken for sequencing was PBMCs. CDR3 region: CATSSGTGGNYEQYF. CDR3 DNA: TGTGCCACCAGCAGCGGGACAGGGGGAAACTACGAGCAGTACTTC. Filled out from reference TRBV15 and TRBJ2-7, the complete variable domain reads DAMVIQNPRYQVTQFGKPVTLSCSQTLNHNVMYWYQQKSSQAPKLLFHYYDKDFNNEADTPDNFQSRRPNTSFCFLDIRSPGLGDTAMYLCATSSGTGGNYEQYFGPGTRLTVT.